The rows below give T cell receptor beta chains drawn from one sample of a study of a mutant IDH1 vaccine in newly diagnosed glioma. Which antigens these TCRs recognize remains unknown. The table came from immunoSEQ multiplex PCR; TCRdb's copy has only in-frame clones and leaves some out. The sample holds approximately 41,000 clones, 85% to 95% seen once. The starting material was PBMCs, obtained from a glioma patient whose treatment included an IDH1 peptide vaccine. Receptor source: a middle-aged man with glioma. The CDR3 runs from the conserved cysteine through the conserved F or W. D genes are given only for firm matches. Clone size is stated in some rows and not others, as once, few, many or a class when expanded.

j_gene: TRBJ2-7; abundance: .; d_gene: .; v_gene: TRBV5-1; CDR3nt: TGCGCCAGCAGCTTGGTAGCCGGACAGCCCACCTACGAGCAGTACTTC; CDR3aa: CASSLVAGQPTYEQYF
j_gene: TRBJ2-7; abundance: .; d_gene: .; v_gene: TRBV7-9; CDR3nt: TGTGCCAGCAGCTCCATTTTGGGCCCCCAGGACAGCCGGCAGGAGTACTTC; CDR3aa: CASSSILGPQDSRQEYF
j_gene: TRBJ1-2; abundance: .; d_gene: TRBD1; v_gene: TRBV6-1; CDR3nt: TGTGCCACCGGGGAGGGGGCGAGCTATGGCTACACCTTC; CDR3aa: CATGEGASYGYTF
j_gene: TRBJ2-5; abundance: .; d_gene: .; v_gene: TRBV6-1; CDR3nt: TGTGCCAGCAGTGGGCGGGTCCAAGAGACCCAGTACTTC; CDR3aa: CASSGRVQETQYF
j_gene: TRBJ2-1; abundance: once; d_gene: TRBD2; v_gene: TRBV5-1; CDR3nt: TGCGCCAGCGGGCCTTCGGGAGGGCGGTACAATGAGCAGTTCTTC; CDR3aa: CASGPSGGRYNEQFF
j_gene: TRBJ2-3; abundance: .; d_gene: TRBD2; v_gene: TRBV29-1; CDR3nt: TGCAGCGTTGAGGGGGGGACGACAGATACGCAGTATTTT; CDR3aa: CSVEGGTTDTQYF
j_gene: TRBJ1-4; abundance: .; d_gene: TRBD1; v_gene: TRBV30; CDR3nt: TGTGCCTGGAGGTTTCCCGGACAGGCGATTAATGAAAAACTGTTTTTT; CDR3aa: CAWRFPGQAINEKLFF
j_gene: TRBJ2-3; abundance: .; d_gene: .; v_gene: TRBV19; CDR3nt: TGTGCCAGTGGGGCACCTTACACAGATACGCAGTATTTT; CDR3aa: CASGAPYTDTQYF
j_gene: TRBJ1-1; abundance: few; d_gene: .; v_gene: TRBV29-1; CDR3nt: TGCAGCGTTTCGAACAGGAGGGGGGCCTGGAACACTGAAGCTTTCTTT; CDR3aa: CSVSNRRGAWNTEAFF
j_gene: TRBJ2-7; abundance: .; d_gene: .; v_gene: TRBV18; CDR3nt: TGTGCCAGCTCATCGCAGGGCTACGAGCAGTACTTC; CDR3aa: CASSSQGYEQYF
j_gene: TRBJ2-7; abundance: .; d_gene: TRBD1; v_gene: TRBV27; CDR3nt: TGTGCCAGCAGCAAACTCCCGACCGGGACAGGGGGCTCGGGGCAGTACTTC; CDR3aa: CASSKLPTGTGGSGQYF
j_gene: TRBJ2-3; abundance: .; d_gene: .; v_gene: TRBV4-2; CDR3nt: TGTGCCAGCAGCCGCGCACAGGGGGAGGGAGATACGCAGTATTTT; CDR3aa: CASSRAQGEGDTQYF
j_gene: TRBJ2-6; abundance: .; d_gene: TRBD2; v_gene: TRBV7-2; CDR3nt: TGTGCCAGCAGCTTAGTCCTACTAGCGGGTGTCTCTGGGGCCAACGTCCTGACTTTC; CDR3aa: CASSLVLLAGVSGANVLTF
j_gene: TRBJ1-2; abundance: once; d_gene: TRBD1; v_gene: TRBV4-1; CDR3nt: TGCGCCAGCAGCCAAGTCCAACAGGGGGGAGGCAACTATGGCTACACCTTC; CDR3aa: CASSQVQQGGGNYGYTF
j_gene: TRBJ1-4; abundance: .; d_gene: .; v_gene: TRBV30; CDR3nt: TGTGCCTGGATGGAGCCGGATGAAAAACTGTTTTTT; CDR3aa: CAWMEPDEKLFF
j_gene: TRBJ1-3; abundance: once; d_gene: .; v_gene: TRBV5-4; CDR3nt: TGTGCCAGCAGCTTCACAGGTTCGCGTGGAAACACCATATATTTT; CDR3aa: CASSFTGSRGNTIYF
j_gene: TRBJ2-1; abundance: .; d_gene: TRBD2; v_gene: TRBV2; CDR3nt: TGTGCCAGCAATATCCAGCGGGAGGTCGATGAGCAGTTCTTC; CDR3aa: CASNIQREVDEQFF
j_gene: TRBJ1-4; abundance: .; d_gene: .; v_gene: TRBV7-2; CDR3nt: TGTGCCAGCAGCTCCCTCGGGGCGGGTGGATATGGTGAAAAACTGTTTTTT; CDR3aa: CASSSLGAGGYGEKLFF
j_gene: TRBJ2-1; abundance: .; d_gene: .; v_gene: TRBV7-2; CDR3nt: TGTGCCAGCAGCCCGGCCAGGGAGGCGGACAATGAGCAGTTCTTC; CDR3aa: CASSPAREADNEQFF
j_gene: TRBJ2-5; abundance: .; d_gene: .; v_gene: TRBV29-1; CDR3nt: TGCAGCGTTGAAGATCATGAGCGAGAAGAGACCCAGTACTTC; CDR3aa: CSVEDHEREETQYF